Below, one T cell receptor beta chain is given with its context. The data were obtained in a study of Graves' ophthalmopathy and Graves' hyperthyroidism. CDR1 SEHNR and CDR2 FQNEAQ come from the germline V gene (reference sequence). The CDR3 is 15 amino acids. The junction had 12 bases not matched to a gene; V was cut back by 5 bases and J by 14 bases. Transcripts of RNA were the source for amplifying TCR beta CDR3 regions. In the first round, RT-PCR was carried out with HTBI primers, and a multiplex PCR formed the second round. TCRdb ran MiXCR on the multiplex PCR reads and lists one entry per CDR3 protein. This sample has over 650,000 distinct CDR3 sequences, with more than 40% found just once.

The chain couples TRBV7-9 to TRBJ1-6; 10 bases fit TRBD1. Sequencing used peripheral blood. This receptor was taken from an adult man with Graves' ophthalmopathy. CDR3 DNA sequence: TGTGCCAGCAGCCCTGGGACAGGGGACCGATTCACCCTCCACTTT. This gives the protein CASSPGTGDRFTLHF.